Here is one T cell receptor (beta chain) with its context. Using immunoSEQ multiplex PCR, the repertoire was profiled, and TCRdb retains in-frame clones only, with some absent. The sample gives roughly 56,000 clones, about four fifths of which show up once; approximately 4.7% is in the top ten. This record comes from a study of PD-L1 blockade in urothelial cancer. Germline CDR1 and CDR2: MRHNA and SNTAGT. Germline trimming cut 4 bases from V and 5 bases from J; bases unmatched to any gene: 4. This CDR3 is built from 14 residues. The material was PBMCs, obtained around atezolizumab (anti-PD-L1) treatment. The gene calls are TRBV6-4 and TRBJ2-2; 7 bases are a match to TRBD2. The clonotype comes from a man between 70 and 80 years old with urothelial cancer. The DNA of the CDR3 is TGTGCCAGCAGTGCAACTAGCGTGACCGGGGAGCTGTTTTTT. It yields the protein CASSATSVTGELFF.